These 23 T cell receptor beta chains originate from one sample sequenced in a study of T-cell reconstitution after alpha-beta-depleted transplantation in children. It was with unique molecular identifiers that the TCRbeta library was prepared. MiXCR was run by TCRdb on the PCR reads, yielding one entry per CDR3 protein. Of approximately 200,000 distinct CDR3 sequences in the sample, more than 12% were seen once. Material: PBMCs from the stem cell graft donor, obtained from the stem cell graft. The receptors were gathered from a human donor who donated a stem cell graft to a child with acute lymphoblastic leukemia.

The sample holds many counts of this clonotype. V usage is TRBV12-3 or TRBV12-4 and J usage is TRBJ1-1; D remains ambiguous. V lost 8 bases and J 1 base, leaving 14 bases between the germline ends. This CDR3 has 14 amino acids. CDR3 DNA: TGTGCCAGCGGCCCCGGGATGGGGAACACTGAAGCTTTCTTT. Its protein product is CASGPGMGNTEAFF.

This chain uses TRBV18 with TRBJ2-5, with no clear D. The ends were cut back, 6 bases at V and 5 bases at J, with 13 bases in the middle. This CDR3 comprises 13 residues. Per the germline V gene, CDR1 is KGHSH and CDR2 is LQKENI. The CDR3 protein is CASSLRSLETQYF. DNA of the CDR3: TGTGCCAGCTCCCTCCGCTCGTTGGAGACCCAGTACTTC.

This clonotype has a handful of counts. The CDR3 nucleotides are TGTGCCAGCAGCAGAAGGAGACAACAGGGCTCTGGGGCCAACGTCCTGACTTTC. Residues: CASSRRRQQGSGANVLTF. The chain recombines TRBV7-8 with TRBJ2-6, with D possibly TRBD1 on 6 matching bases. The V gene lost 5 bases and the J gene lost 0 bases, with 17 bases spanning the gap. Germline V gene lookup returns CDR1 SGHVS and CDR2 FQNEAQ. The CDR3 runs to 18 residues.

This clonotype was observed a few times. The CDR3 coding sequence is TGTGCCAGCTCGAAGCAGCGGGAGAACACCGGGGAGCTGTTTTTT. Amino acids: CASSKQRENTGELFF. V usage is TRBV5-4 and J usage is TRBJ2-2, with 7 bases that match TRBD2. V lost 7 bases, J lost 1 base, and 7 bases stayed unmatched. Per germline, CDR1 SGHNT and CDR2 YYREEE (reference sequence). There are 15 residues in the CDR3.

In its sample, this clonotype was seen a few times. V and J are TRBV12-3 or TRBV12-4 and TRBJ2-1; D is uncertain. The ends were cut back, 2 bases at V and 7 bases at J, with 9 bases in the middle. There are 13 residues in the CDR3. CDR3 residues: CASSLIPTNEQFF. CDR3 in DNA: TGTGCCAGCAGTTTAATTCCAACAAATGAGCAGTTCTTC.

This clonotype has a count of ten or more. The CDR3 spells CASSLTGGKLSYGYTF. The CDR3 DNA reads TGCGCCAGCAGCTTAACAGGAGGGAAACTCAGCTATGGCTACACCTTC. This chain links TRBV5-1 with TRBJ1-2; D is possibly TRBD1 (5 bases). The germline CDR1 and CDR2 sequences are SGHRS and YFSETQ. The CDR3 extends over 16 amino acids. The V and J ends lost 2 bases and 4 bases respectively, with 18 bases between them. Full variable domain (missing parts from reference TRBV5-1 and TRBJ1-2): KAGVTQTPRYLIKTRGQQVTLSCSPISGHRSVSWYQQTPGQGLQFLFEYFSETQRNKGNFPGRFSGRQFSNSRSEMNVSTLELGDSALYLCASSLTGGKLSYGYTFGSGTRLTVV.

CDR3: CASSPRTSGRGFGEQFF. CDR3 nucleotide sequence: TGTGCCAGCAGCCCGCGGACTAGCGGGAGGGGCTTCGGTGAGCAGTTCTTC. The rearrangement uses TRBV11-2 and TRBJ2-1; 15 bases line up with TRBD2. The CDR3 contains 17 residues. The ends lost 5 bases at V and 9 bases at J; junction bases unmatched: 11. The V gene's germline CDR1 is SGHAT and CDR2 FQNNGV.

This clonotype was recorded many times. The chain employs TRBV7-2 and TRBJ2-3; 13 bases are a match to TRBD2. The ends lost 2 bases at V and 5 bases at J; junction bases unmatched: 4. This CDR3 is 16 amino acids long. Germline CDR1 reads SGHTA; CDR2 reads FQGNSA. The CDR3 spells CASSLSGTSGIDTQYF. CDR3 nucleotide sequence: TGTGCCAGCAGCTTATCAGGGACTAGCGGGATAGATACGCAGTATTTT.

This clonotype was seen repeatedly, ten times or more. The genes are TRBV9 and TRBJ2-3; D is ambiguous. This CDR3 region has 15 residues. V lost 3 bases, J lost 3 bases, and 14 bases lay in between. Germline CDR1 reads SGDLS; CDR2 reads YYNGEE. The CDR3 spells CASSGGLLRTDTQYF. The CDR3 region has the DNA TGTGCCAGCAGCGGAGGTCTCCTGAGAACAGATACGCAGTATTTT.

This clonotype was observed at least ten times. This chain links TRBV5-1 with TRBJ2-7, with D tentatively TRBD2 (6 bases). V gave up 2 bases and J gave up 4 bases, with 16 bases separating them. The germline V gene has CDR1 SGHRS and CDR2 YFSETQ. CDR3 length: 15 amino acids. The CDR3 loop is CASSFDGSVLYEQYF. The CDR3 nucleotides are TGCGCCAGCAGCTTCGACGGGAGCGTCTTATACGAGCAGTACTTC. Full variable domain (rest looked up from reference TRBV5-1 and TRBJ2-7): KAGVTQTPRYLIKTRGQQVTLSCSPISGHRSVSWYQQTPGQGLQFLFEYFSETQRNKGNFPGRFSGRQFSNSRSEMNVSTLELGDSALYLCASSFDGSVLYEQYFGPGTRLTVT.

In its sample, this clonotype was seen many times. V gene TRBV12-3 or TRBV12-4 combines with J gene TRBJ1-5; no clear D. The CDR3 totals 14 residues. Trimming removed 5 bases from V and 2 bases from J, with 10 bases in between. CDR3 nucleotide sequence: TGTGCCAGCAGTCCCCCCCCTGGCAATCAGCCCCAGCATTTT. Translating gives CASSPPPGNQPQHF.

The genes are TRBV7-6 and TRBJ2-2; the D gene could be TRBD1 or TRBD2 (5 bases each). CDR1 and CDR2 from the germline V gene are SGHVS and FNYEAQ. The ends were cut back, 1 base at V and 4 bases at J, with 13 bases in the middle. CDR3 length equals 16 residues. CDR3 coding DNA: TGTGCCAGCAGCTTAGTTGGGGGAGTGGTCACCGGGGAGCTGTTTTTT. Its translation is CASSLVGGVVTGELFF.

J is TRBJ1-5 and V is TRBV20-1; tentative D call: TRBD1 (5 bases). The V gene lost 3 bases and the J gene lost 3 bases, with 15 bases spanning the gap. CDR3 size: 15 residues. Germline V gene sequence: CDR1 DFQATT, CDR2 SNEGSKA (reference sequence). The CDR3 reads CSASWRGAYNQPQHF. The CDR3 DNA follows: TGCAGTGCTAGTTGGAGAGGGGCCTACAATCAGCCCCAGCATTTT.

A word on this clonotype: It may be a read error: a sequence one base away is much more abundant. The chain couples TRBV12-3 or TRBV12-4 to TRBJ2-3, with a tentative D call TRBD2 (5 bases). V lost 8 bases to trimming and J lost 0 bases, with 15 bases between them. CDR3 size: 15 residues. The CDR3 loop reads CASLAEARSTDTQYF. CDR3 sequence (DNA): TGTGCCAGCCTCGCGGAGGCCCGGAGCACAGATACGCAGTATTTT.

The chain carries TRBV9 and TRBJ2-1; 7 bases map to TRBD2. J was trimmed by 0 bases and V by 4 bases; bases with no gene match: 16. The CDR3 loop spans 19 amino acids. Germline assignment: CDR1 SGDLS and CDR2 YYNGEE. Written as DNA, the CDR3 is TGTGCCAGCAGCACGAGAGGGCTGGGGGGGATAGACTCCTACAATGAGCAGTTCTTC. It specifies CASSTRGLGGIDSYNEQFF.

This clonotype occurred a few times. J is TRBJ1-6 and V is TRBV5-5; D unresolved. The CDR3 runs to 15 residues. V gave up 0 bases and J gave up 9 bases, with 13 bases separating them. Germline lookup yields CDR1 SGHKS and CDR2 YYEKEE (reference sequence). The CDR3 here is CASSLVADEGSPLHF. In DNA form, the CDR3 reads TGTGCCAGCAGCTTGGTGGCAGATGAAGGTTCACCCCTCCACTTT.

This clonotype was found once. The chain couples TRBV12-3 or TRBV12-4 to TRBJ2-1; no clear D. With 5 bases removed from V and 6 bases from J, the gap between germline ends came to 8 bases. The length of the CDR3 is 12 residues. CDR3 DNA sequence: TGTGCCAGCAGTCCCATGAGCAATGAGCAGTTCTTC. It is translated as CASSPMSNEQFF.

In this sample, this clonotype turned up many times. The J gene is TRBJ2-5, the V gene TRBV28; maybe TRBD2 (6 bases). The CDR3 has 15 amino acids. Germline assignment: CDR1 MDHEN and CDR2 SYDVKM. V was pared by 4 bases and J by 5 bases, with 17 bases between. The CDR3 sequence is CASSSYSDREETQYF. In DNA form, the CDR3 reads TGTGCCAGCAGTTCCTATTCCGACCGGGAGGAGACCCAGTACTTC.

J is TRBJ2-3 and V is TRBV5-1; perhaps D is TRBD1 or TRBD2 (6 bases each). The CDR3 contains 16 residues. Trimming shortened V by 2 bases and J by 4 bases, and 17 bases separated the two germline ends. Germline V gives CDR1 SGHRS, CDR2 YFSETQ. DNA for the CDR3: TGCGCCAGCAGCTTTCGGGGGCTAGCGATCTCAGATACGCAGTATTTT. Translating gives CASSFRGLAISDTQYF.

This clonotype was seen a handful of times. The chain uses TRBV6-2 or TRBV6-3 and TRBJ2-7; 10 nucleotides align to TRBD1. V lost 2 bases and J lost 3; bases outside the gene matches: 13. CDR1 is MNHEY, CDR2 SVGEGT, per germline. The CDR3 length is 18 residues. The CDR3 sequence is CASSYPDRGPLFFYEQYF. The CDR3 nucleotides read TGTGCCAGCAGTTACCCTGACAGGGGGCCCCTCTTCTTCTACGAGCAGTACTTC.

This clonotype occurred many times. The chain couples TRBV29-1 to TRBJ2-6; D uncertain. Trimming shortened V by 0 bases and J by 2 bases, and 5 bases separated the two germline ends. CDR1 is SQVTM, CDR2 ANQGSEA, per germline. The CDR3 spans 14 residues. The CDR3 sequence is CSVEDRAGANVLTF. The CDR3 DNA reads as TGCAGCGTTGAAGATAGGGCTGGGGCCAACGTCCTGACTTTC. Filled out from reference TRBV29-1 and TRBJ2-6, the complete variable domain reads SAVISQKPSRDICQRGTSLTIQCQVDSQVTMMFWYRQQPGQSLTLIATANQGSEATYESGFVIDKFPISRPNLTFSTLTVSNMSPEDSSIYLCSVEDRAGANVLTFGAGSRLTVL.

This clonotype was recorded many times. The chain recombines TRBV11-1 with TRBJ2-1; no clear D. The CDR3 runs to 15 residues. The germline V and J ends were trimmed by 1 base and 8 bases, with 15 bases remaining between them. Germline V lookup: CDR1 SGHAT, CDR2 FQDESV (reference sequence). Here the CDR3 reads CASSLGGSDGDEQFF. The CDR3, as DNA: TGTGCCAGCAGCTTAGGCGGCTCCGATGGGGATGAGCAGTTCTTC.

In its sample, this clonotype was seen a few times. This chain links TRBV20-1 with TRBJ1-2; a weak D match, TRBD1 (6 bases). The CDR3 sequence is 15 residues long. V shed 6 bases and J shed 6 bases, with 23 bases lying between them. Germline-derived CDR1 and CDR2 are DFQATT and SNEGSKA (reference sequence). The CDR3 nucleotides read TGCAGTGCCGACGGCCGGGACAATCTTTATAATGGCTACACCTTC. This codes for CSADGRDNLYNGYTF.